Following are 13 T cell receptor beta chains from one sample sequenced in a study of PD-L1 blockade in urothelial cancer. The method was immunoSEQ multiplex PCR; TCRdb's version includes in-frame clones alone and lacks a portion of them. The table has 60,000 to 75,000 clones, around 88% seen once. Sample time point: pretreatment peripheral blood. This specimen consisted of PBMCs, obtained around atezolizumab (anti-PD-L1) treatment. The receptor set was obtained from a man in his sixties with urothelial cancer.

The table lists this clone with a count of one. This chain connects TRBV18 to TRBJ2-5; D ambiguous. The CDR3 sequence is 13 residues long. Trimming stripped 4 bases from V and 1 base from J, with 7 bases between. Germline values: CDR1 KGHSH, CDR2 LQKENI. The CDR3 loop reads CASSLQVQETQYF. In DNA form, the CDR3 reads TGTGCCAGCTCACTCCAGGTCCAAGAGACCCAGTACTTC.

The chain uses TRBV11-3 and TRBJ1-2; the D is unclear. The CDR3 is made up of 14 amino acids. Germline V gene sequence: CDR1 SGHNT, CDR2 YENEEA. Trimming took off 4 bases at V and 4 bases at J, with 13 bases between the two ends. The CDR3 nucleotides are TGTGCCAGCAGCTCCACAAGAGGCACCTATGGCTACACCTTC. Its translation: CASSSTRGTYGYTF.

The J gene is TRBJ1-4, the V gene TRBV19; 12 nucleotides agree with TRBD1. The CDR3 spans 17 residues. With V trimmed by 3 bases and J by 5 bases, 7 bases remained unmatched. The V gene's germline CDR1 is LNHDA and CDR2 SQIVND (reference sequence). The CDR3, as DNA: TGTGCCAGTAGTATTGTGGGGACAGGGGGCTTAAATGAAAAACTGTTTTTT. Translation gives CASSIVGTGGLNEKLFF.

The chain joins TRBV23-1 to TRBJ2-1; 7 bases are a match to TRBD2. TRBV23-1 is placed among ORFs of uncertain function. The CDR3 contains 14 residues. V lost 3 bases and J lost 5; bases outside the gene matches: 4. This CDR3 reads CASSHREVNNEQFF. The CDR3 DNA is TGCGCCAGCAGTCATCGGGAGGTCAACAATGAGCAGTTCTTC.

In its sample, this clone was seen once. The chain combines TRBV5-6 with TRBJ2-5; 8 bases are a match to TRBD1. The CDR3 covers 15 residues. Per germline, CDR1 SGHDT and CDR2 YYEEEE. The V and J ends lost 2 bases and 4 bases, in that order; junction bases with no gene match: 7. The CDR3 sequence is CASSFNGQGGETQYF. CDR3 nucleotide sequence: TGTGCCAGCAGCTTTAACGGACAGGGAGGAGAGACCCAGTACTTC.

The chain carries TRBV19 and TRBJ2-5, with a tentative D call TRBD2 (6 bases). This CDR3 region has 14 residues. V dropped 1 base and J dropped 2 bases, with 8 bases sitting between them. Germline CDR1 and CDR2: LNHDA and SQIVND (reference sequence). CDR3 in amino acids: CASSIGGGQETQYF. As DNA, the CDR3 is TGTGCCAGTAGTATAGGTGGAGGGCAAGAGACCCAGTACTTC.

The chain joins TRBV18 to TRBJ2-3; TRBD2 aligns across 7 bases. Germline V gene sequence: CDR1 KGHSH, CDR2 LQKENI. V shed 3 bases and J 0 bases; nucleotides not matched to a gene: 6. The CDR3 has 16 amino acids. The CDR3 is CASSPGGGMSTDTQYF. CDR3 coding DNA: TGTGCCAGCTCACCTGGCGGGGGAATGAGCACAGATACGCAGTATTTT.

The chain is built from TRBV7-6 and TRBJ2-1; 7 nucleotides agree with TRBD2. The germline CDR1 and CDR2 sequences are SGHVS and FNYEAQ. CDR3 length: 13 residues. Germline trimming cut 5 bases from V and 5 bases from J; bases unmatched to any gene: 3. The CDR3 DNA is TGTGCCAGCAGCCCCCGGGGGGACAATGAGCAGTTCTTC. Residues: CASSPRGDNEQFF. The full variable domain, rest sourced from reference TRBV7-6 and TRBJ2-1, is GAGVSQSPRYKVTKRGQDVALRCDPISGHVSLYWYRQALGQGPEFLTYFNYEAQQDKSGLPNDRFSAERPEGSISTLTIQRTEQRDSAMYRCASSPRGDNEQFFGPGTRLTVL.

J is TRBJ2-3 and V is TRBV12-1; the table names TRBD1, a call not compared with the DNA. TRBV12-1 is recorded as a pseudogene. The CDR3 length is 15 residues. The CDR3 coding sequence is TGTGCCAGCAGCTCGGGACACGGTGCCGCAGATACGCAGTATTTT. Encoded protein: CASSSGHGAADTQYF.

This chain links TRBV18 with TRBJ1-4; 8 bases map to TRBD1. With V trimmed by 6 bases and J by 6 bases, 3 bases remained unmatched. This CDR3 contains 13 residues. Germline V gene data show CDR1 as KGHSH and CDR2 as LQKENI. The DNA of the CDR3 is TGTGCCAGCTCCGGGACAGGAGATGAAAAACTGTTTTTT. It translates to CASSGTGDEKLFF. Supplemented by reference TRBV18 and TRBJ1-4, the full variable domain reads NAGVMQNPRHLVRRRGQEARLRCSPMKGHSHVYWYRQLPEEGLKFMVYLQKENIIDESGMPKERFSAEFPKEGPSILRIQQVVRGDSAAYFCASSGTGDEKLFFGSGTQLSVL.

The J gene is TRBJ1-6, the V gene TRBV9; D is possibly TRBD1 (6 bases). This CDR3 is built from 14 residues. Germline V gives CDR1 SGDLS, CDR2 YYNGEE. V was trimmed by 3 bases and J by 11 bases, leaving 15 bases between them. This CDR3 is CASSATGTFPPLHF. The CDR3 DNA reads TGTGCCAGCAGCGCAACCGGGACATTTCCACCCCTCCACTTT.

The J gene is TRBJ2-7, the V gene TRBV9, with 9 bases lining up with TRBD2. The CDR3 has 16 residues. Trimming took 0 bases from V and 9 from J; bases not matched to a gene: 13. Germline-derived CDR1 and CDR2 are SGDLS and YYNGEE. The CDR3 DNA sequence: TGTGCCAGCAGCGTAGGAGTTGGGGGTAGCGGGGGTGCGCAGTACTTC. It yields the protein CASSVGVGGSGGAQYF.

This sequence joins TRBV4-1 and TRBJ1-2; D not resolved. The CDR3 loop spans 11 amino acids. V lost 3 bases to trimming and J lost 6 bases, with 5 bases between them. Per germline, CDR1 MGHRA and CDR2 YSYEKL. The CDR3, as DNA: TGCGCCAGCAGCCAGAGTGATGGCTACACCTTC. Encoded protein: CASSQSDGYTF.